This T cell receptor beta chain was identified during a study of blood T cells in healthy people across ages. V lost 3 bases and J 9 bases, leaving 13 bases between the germline ends. This CDR3 region has 13 residues. The germline V gene has CDR1 SGDLS and CDR2 YYNGEE. Next came a second PCR, run for about 6 to 12 cycles, which used a sample-barcoded 5' primer along with a J-beta primer mix. TCRdb passed the 5' RACE reads through MiXCR, listing each CDR3 protein once. The sample lists some 760,000 distinct CDR3 sequences; approximately 25% were seen once. This sample was shared with a second study, whose subject was T cells of mothers and their children.

The sequencing input was blood. The V and J genes are TRBV9 and TRBJ2-1, with D possibly being TRBD2 (6 bases). The TCR originated in a boy aged 5-17 years in good health. For the CDR3, the DNA is TGTGCCAGCAGCGCAGGCGGGGCGAGTGAGCAGTTCTTC. Amino acids: CASSAGGASEQFF.